This is a list of T cell receptor beta chains from one sample in a study of regulatory T cells in long-lasting Graves disease. TCRdb fed the multiplex PCR reads into MiXCR, producing one record per CDR3 protein. This sample has a few hundred thousand distinct CDR3 sequences, with around 17% found just once. Separately, the same data were catalogued under a study of T cells in Graves' hyperthyroidism and ophthalmopathy.

The source was peripheral blood mononuclear cells (PBMCs), collected at new diagnosis, from a patient treated with antithyroid drugs. The receptors originated from a man in his forties with Graves disease. Each CDR3 is given with its conserved first and last residue. The order of the fields is D gene, clone size, V gene, J gene, CDR3 DNA, CDR3 protein. D genes are given only for firm matches. Some rows have no size entry. The others give once, few or many, or a class for an expanded clone.

d_gene: NA; abundance: few; v_gene: TRBV12-3/TRBV12-4; j_gene: TRBJ2-3; CDR3nt: TGTGCCAGCAGCCTCTCACTGGGTCCCACAGATACGCAGTATTTT; CDR3aa: CASSLSLGPTDTQYF
d_gene: TRBD1; abundance: few; v_gene: TRBV6-1; j_gene: TRBJ2-3; CDR3nt: TGTGCCACTAGGGACAGATCTAGCACAGATACGCAGTATTTT; CDR3aa: CATRDRSSTDTQYF
d_gene: NA; abundance: few; v_gene: TRBV20-1; j_gene: TRBJ2-1; CDR3nt: TGCAGTGCTCGCCGACGCTACAATGAGCAGTTCTTC; CDR3aa: CSARRRYNEQFF
d_gene: NA; abundance: once; v_gene: TRBV5-1; j_gene: TRBJ1-1; CDR3nt: TGCGCCAGCAGCTTGGCCCCCTCAGGGGATGGGAACACTGAAGCTTTCTTT; CDR3aa: CASSLAPSGDGNTEAFF
d_gene: NA; abundance: NA; v_gene: TRBV7-8; j_gene: TRBJ1-6; CDR3nt: TGTGCCAGCAGCATCGACAGGCTACAGCCCCTCCACTTT; CDR3aa: CASSIDRLQPLHF
d_gene: NA; abundance: many; v_gene: TRBV5-1; j_gene: TRBJ2-2; CDR3nt: TGCGCCAGCAGCCCGATGACCCTTAGCTCCAACGGGGAGCTGTTTTTT; CDR3aa: CASSPMTLSSNGELFF
d_gene: NA; abundance: few; v_gene: TRBV28; j_gene: TRBJ1-2; CDR3nt: TGTGCCAGCAGTTTGCGTCGGGGGGGGGGCTATGGCTACACCTTC; CDR3aa: CASSLRRGGGYGYTF
d_gene: TRBD2; abundance: many; v_gene: TRBV6-2/TRBV6-3; j_gene: TRBJ2-3; CDR3nt: TGTGCCAGCAGTGAAAGTAGCGGGGGGGTGGCAGATACGCAGTATTTT; CDR3aa: CASSESSGGVADTQYF
d_gene: TRBD2; abundance: many; v_gene: TRBV20-1; j_gene: TRBJ2-7; CDR3nt: TGCAGTGCTAGCGATCTAGCGGGGGGGACCTCCTACGAGCAGTACTTC; CDR3aa: CSASDLAGGTSYEQYF
d_gene: NA; abundance: many; v_gene: TRBV28; j_gene: TRBJ2-1; CDR3nt: TGTGCCAGCAGTTTAGCGACAGGCTTATCGGACAATGAGCAGTTCTTC; CDR3aa: CASSLATGLSDNEQFF
d_gene: NA; abundance: few; v_gene: TRBV12-3/TRBV12-4; j_gene: TRBJ1-3; CDR3nt: TGTGCCAGCAGTTTCGGGAGCTCTGGAAACACCATATATTTT; CDR3aa: CASSFGSSGNTIYF
d_gene: NA; abundance: many; v_gene: TRBV6-1; j_gene: TRBJ2-3; CDR3nt: TGTGCCAGCAGACCCTGGCGCACTAGCACAGATACGCAGTATTTT; CDR3aa: CASRPWRTSTDTQYF
d_gene: NA; abundance: many; v_gene: TRBV14; j_gene: TRBJ2-5; CDR3nt: TGTGCCAGCAGCCAATCCAACTGGGAGACCCAGTACTTC; CDR3aa: CASSQSNWETQYF
d_gene: TRBD1; abundance: NA; v_gene: TRBV2; j_gene: TRBJ2-7; CDR3nt: TGTGCCAGCAGACCCGACAGGGGCACAAACTTC; CDR3aa: CASRPDRGTNF
d_gene: NA; abundance: NA; v_gene: TRBV24-1; j_gene: TRBJ1-2; CDR3nt: TGTGCCACCAGTGACGGGACCCTGGGGTATGGCTACACCTTC; CDR3aa: CATSDGTLGYGYTF
d_gene: TRBD1; abundance: NA; v_gene: TRBV7-9; j_gene: TRBJ1-4; CDR3nt: TGTGCCAGCAGCTCCACTCCGGGACAGGGGGATGAAAAACTGTTTTTT; CDR3aa: CASSSTPGQGDEKLFF
d_gene: TRBD1; abundance: many; v_gene: TRBV7-2; j_gene: TRBJ2-5; CDR3nt: TGTGCCAGCAGGGCAGGGGGTATGGAGACCCAGTACTTC; CDR3aa: CASRAGGMETQYF
d_gene: NA; abundance: many; v_gene: TRBV5-1; j_gene: TRBJ2-5; CDR3nt: TGCGCCAGCAGCTTGGCCGGCAGGGTGGAAGAGACCCAGTACTTC; CDR3aa: CASSLAGRVEETQYF
d_gene: NA; abundance: NA; v_gene: TRBV5-1; j_gene: TRBJ2-5; CDR3nt: TGCGCCAGCAGGAGCGACCCACCCCGAGAGACCCAGTACTTC; CDR3aa: CASRSDPPRETQYF
d_gene: TRBD1; abundance: many; v_gene: TRBV6-1; j_gene: TRBJ1-2; CDR3nt: TGTGCCAGCAGTACTAGACAGGGTTTCCCCTATGGCTACACCTTC; CDR3aa: CASSTRQGFPYGYTF
d_gene: NA; abundance: many; v_gene: TRBV18; j_gene: TRBJ2-7; CDR3nt: TGTGCCAGCTCACCTCAAGGGGGGCCGTTGTCCTACGAGCAGTACTTC; CDR3aa: CASSPQGGPLSYEQYF
d_gene: TRBD2; abundance: NA; v_gene: TRBV6-1; j_gene: TRBJ2-3; CDR3nt: TGTGCCAGCAGTCCGGGACTAGGTCGGGATACGCAGTATTTT; CDR3aa: CASSPGLGRDTQYF
d_gene: TRBD1; abundance: many; v_gene: TRBV3-1; j_gene: TRBJ2-1; CDR3nt: TGTGCCAGCAGCCGGGACAGGTGGGCTATACGGTACTTC; CDR3aa: CASSRDRWAIRYF
d_gene: TRBD1; abundance: NA; v_gene: TRBV6-2/TRBV6-3; j_gene: TRBJ2-7; CDR3nt: TGTGCCTGCGCCTCGGGGACAGGGGGAACCTACGAGCAGTACTTC; CDR3aa: CACASGTGGTYEQYF
d_gene: NA; abundance: NA; v_gene: TRBV2; j_gene: TRBJ1-2; CDR3nt: TGTGCCAGCAGAGGGGGAGACTATGGCTACACCTTC; CDR3aa: CASRGGDYGYTF
d_gene: NA; abundance: many; v_gene: TRBV11-2; j_gene: TRBJ2-7; CDR3nt: TGTGCCAGCAGCTTAGTCGGGAGTAGGTACGAGCAGTACTTC; CDR3aa: CASSLVGSRYEQYF
d_gene: NA; abundance: NA; v_gene: TRBV28; j_gene: TRBJ1-5; CDR3nt: TGTGCCAGCAGTTTGCCCGCTATGAGCAATCAGCCCCAGCATTTT; CDR3aa: CASSLPAMSNQPQHF
d_gene: NA; abundance: NA; v_gene: TRBV5-5; j_gene: TRBJ1-4; CDR3nt: TGTGCCAGCAGCGACCCGGGTTTCCAAGAAAAACTGTTTTTT; CDR3aa: CASSDPGFQEKLFF
d_gene: NA; abundance: many; v_gene: TRBV9; j_gene: TRBJ1-1; CDR3nt: TGTGCCAGCAGCGTAGCTTTGGGGAGGACTGAAGCTTTCTTT; CDR3aa: CASSVALGRTEAFF